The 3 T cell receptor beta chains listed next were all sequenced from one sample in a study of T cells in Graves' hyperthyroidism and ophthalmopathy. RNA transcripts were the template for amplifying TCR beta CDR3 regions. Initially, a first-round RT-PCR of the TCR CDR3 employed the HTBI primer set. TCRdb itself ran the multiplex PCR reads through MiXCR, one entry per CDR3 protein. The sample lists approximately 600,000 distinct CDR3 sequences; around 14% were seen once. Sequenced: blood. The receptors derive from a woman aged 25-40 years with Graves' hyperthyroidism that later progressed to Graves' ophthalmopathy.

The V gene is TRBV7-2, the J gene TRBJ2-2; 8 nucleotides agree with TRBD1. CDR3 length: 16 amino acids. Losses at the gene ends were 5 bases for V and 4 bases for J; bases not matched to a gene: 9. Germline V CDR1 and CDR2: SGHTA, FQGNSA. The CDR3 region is CASSLPGGASTGELFF. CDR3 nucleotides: TGTGCCAGCAGCCTACCAGGGGGCGCGAGCACCGGGGAGCTGTTTTTT. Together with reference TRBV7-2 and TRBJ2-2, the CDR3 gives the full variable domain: GAGVSQSPSNKVTEKGKDVELRCDPISGHTALYWYRQSLGQGLEFLIYFQGNSAPDKSGLPSDRFSAERTGGSVSTLTIQRTQQEDSAVYLCASSLPGGASTGELFFGEGSRLTVL.

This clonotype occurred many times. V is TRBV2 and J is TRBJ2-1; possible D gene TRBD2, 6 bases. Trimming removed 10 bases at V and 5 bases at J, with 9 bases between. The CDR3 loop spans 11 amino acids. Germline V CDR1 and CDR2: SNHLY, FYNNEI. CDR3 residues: CATGGNNEQFF. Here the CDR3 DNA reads TGTGCCACCGGGGGAAACAATGAGCAGTTCTTC.

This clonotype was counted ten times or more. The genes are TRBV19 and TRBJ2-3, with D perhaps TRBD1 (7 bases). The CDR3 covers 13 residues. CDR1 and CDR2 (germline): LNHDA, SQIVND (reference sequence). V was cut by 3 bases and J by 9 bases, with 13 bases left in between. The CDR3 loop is CASSITGAGTQYF. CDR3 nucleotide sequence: TGTGCCAGTAGTATTACAGGGGCGGGGACGCAGTATTTT. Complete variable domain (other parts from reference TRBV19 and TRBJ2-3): DGGITQSPKYLFRKEGQNVTLSCEQNLNHDAMYWYRQDPGQGLRLIYYSQIVNDFQKGDIAEGYSVSREKKESFPLTVTSAQKNPTAFYLCASSITGAGTQYFGPGTRLTVL.